The 10 T cell receptor beta chains reported below all come from one sample, sequenced in a study of T cell clonality in common variable immunodeficiency. TCRdb keeps only in-frame clones here, not all; method: immunoSEQ multiplex PCR. The data show 30,000 to 40,000 clones, with none appearing a single time. Sequenced input: peripheral blood mononuclear cells. The origin of the receptors is a person between 18 and 69 years old in good health.

This clone came up many times. The read ends 3 residues early relative to the CDR3; the germline J gene fills the gap. The V call is TRBV24-1, the J call TRBJ2-4; 7 positions agree with TRBD1. Germline-derived CDR1 and CDR2 are KGHDR and SFDVKD. CDR3 length: 13 residues. The CDR3: CATSENVRQGQYF. The DNA read from the CDR3 is TGTGCCACCAGTGAAAACGTAAGACAGGGT.

This clone was counted many times. Sequencing ends 3 residues short of the CDR3 end; the germline J gene provides the rest. This chain uses TRBV18 with TRBJ2-3, with 7 bases aligning to TRBD2. CDR3 length: 15 amino acids. Germline V CDR1 and CDR2: KGHSH, LQKENI. The covered CDR3 bases are TGTGCCAGCTCACCATCATTAGGCGGGGGAGAGACG. Translated, it gives CASSPSLGGGET. The entire CDR3 sequence reads CASSPSLGGGETQYF.

This clone was counted many times. The CDR3 sequence is CASSHQGDGYTF. CDR3 DNA (partial): TGTGCCAGCAGTCATCAGGGGGATGGC. The chain joins TRBV6-2 or TRBV6-3 to TRBJ1-2; 7 bases fit TRBD1. The read is 3 residues too short to cover the CDR3 end, so that end is filled in from the germline J gene. The CDR3 has 12 residues. The germline V gene has CDR1 MNHEY and CDR2 SVGEGT. V trimming: 5 bases; J trimming: 6 bases; junction bases outside the gene matches: 3.

This clone has at least ten counts. The CDR3 extends 3 residues past the end of the read, so its final part is completed from the germline J gene. The genes are TRBV20-1 and TRBJ2-1, with unresolved D. Germline loops: CDR1 DFQATT, CDR2 SNEGSKA (reference sequence). The CDR3 has 13 residues. V lost 2 bases, J lost 7 bases, and 12 bases lay in between. CDR3 residues: CSARRLIGNEQFF. CDR3 DNA (partial): TGCAGTGCTAGAAGGTTAATCGGGAATGAG.

About this clone itself: The read stops 3 residues short of the end of the CDR3; the missing end is completed from the germline J gene. The gene calls are TRBV20-1 and TRBJ1-2; D unclear. This CDR3 has 15 amino acids. Looked up from germline, CDR1 is DFQATT and CDR2 is SNEGSKA (reference sequence). The CDR3 spells CSATITAGEDDDYTF. The CDR3 bases that were read are TGCAGTGCTACCATCACGGCGGGAGAAGACGATGAC.

This clone was found many times. The read ends 3 residues before the CDR3 terminus; that terminus is restored from the germline J gene. J is TRBJ2-1 and V is TRBV5-1; possibly TRBD2 for D (5 bases). Trimming stripped 3 bases from V and 3 bases from J, with 16 bases between. Germline V gives CDR1 SGHRS, CDR2 YFSETQ. The CDR3 runs 16 residues. CDR3 amino acids: CASSSPAGDFYNEQFF. The covered CDR3 bases are TGCGCCAGCAGCTCCCCGGCCGGGGATTTCTACAATGAG.

This clone was observed many times. Coverage ceases 3 residues before the CDR3 finishes, and the germline J gene fills in the end. The V and J genes are TRBV2 and TRBJ2-4; possible D gene TRBD2, 5 bases. Germline values: CDR1 SNHLY, CDR2 FYNNEI. The CDR3 covers 12 residues. This CDR3 reads CASQRRGNIQYF. CDR3 DNA, as far as it was read: TGTGCGTCACAGCGCCGGGGAAACATT.

This clone was counted at least ten times. Germline and junction disagree at one end, which may indicate a read error. The read ends 3 residues early relative to the CDR3; the germline J gene fills the gap. This chain uses TRBV4-2 with TRBJ2-3; TRBD2 might be the D (6 bases). Germline loops: CDR1 LGHNA, CDR2 YNFKEQ. The CDR3 runs 16 residues. Partial CDR3 DNA: TGCGCCAGCAGCCAAGATCGGGCCGGGGGTGGCAATTCG. Translated, it gives CASSQDRAGGGNS. The full CDR3 sequence reads CASSQDRAGGGNSQYF.

This clone was seen repeatedly, ten times or more. The read halts 3 residues ahead of the CDR3 end, with the missing end drawn from the germline J gene. The rearrangement uses TRBV4-2 and TRBJ1-5, with D possibly TRBD1 on 5 matching bases. Germline V gene data show CDR1 as LGHNA and CDR2 as YNFKEQ. Trimming shortened V by 0 bases and J by 1 base, and 7 bases separated the two germline ends. This CDR3 is built from 15 residues. The CDR3 sequence: CASSQDAGSNQPQHF. CDR3 bases read: TGTGCCAGCAGCCAAGATGCAGGGAGCAATCAGCCC.

This clone has a count of ten or more. The sequenced fragment ends 3 residues before the CDR3 boundary, so the rest is inferred from the germline J gene. This sequence joins TRBV18 and TRBJ1-4; 9 bases align to TRBD1. The CDR3 sequence is 14 residues long. Losses at the gene ends were 5 bases for V and 5 bases for J; bases not matched to a gene: 3. Germline CDR1 is KGHSH and CDR2 is LQKENI. The CDR3 sequence: CASSYGQGNEKLFF. The sequenced part of the CDR3 DNA is TGTGCCAGCTCATACGGACAGGGGAATGAAAAA.